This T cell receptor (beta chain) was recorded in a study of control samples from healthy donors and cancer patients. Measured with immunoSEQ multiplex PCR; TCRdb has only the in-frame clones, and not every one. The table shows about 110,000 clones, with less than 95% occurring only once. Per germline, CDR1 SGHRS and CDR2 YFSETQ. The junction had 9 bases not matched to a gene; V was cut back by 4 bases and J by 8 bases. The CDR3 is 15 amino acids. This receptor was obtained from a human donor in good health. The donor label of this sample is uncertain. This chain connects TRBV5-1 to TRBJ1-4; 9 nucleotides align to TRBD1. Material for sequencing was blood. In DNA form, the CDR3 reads TGCGCCAGCAGCCCGGGGGGACAGGGAAACGAAAAACTGTTTTTT. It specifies CASSPGGQGNEKLFF.